The clone carrying this T cell receptor beta chain has ten or more counts. The antigen remains undetermined. The data were obtained in a study of blood T cells in healthy people across ages. For the study at large: Capturing about one barcoded beta molecule per two T cells was achieved by template switching. General study findings and limits: In older individuals, TCR beta diversity per million T cells was lower, falling roughly linearly with age.

PCR was performed a second time for about 6 to 12 cycles using a sample-barcoded 5' primer and a J-beta primer mix. Using its own MiXCR run on the 5' RACE reads, TCRdb lists one record per CDR3 protein. The profile shows over a million distinct CDR3 sequences, under 45% of them singletons. Donors gave roughly 9.1 milliliters of peripheral blood apiece. The total RNA that was extracted per sample amounted to at least 5 micrograms. CDR1 is SNHLY and CDR2 is FYNNEI in the germline V gene. The V gene lost 8 bases and the J gene lost 0 bases, with 14 bases spanning the gap. The CDR3 spans 14 residues. The sequenced sample consisted of blood. The V and J genes are TRBV2 and TRBJ2-7, with TRBD2 as a possible D gene (5 bases). The sequence was collected from an older woman in good health. The CDR3 region has the DNA TGTGCCAGCTCCCGTCGGGAAAGCTCCTACGAGCAGTACTTC. Residues: CASSRRESSYEQYF.